This TCR beta chain is drawn from a study of shared clonotypes between healthy human individuals. The data were produced by immunoSEQ multiplex PCR, yet TCRdb's version contains in-frame clones alone and is incomplete. The data hold under 600,000 clones, with less than 98% observed a single time. Trimming stripped 6 bases from V and 5 bases from J, with 13 bases between. The CDR3 loop spans 13 amino acids. Germline lookup yields CDR1 MNHEY and CDR2 SMNVEV (reference sequence). The sequence derives from a woman aged 25 to 39 in good health. Sequenced input: naive CD4+ T cells sorted from blood. Indicated subset: CD45RA+ positively selected. J is TRBJ2-5 and V is TRBV27; D is perhaps TRBD2 (5 bases). This CDR3 is CASSRLTGETQYF. For the CDR3, the DNA is TGTGCCAGCAGCCGCCTGACGGGGGAGACCCAGTACTTC.